These 31 T cell receptor beta chains share one sample of origin, sequenced in a study of T cell responses to AZD1222 COVID-19 vaccine. Data came from immunoSEQ multiplex PCR; TCRdb stores just in-frame clones and leaves some out. The profile shows 45,000 to 55,000 clones, about 86% of them singletons. The sample in question was peripheral blood, obtained on day 0 of AZD1222 vaccination. These receptor sequences come from an adult in good health.

The chain joins TRBV2 to TRBJ2-7; TRBD2 matches 7 bases. From germline, CDR1 is SNHLY and CDR2 FYNNEI. The CDR3 extends over 14 amino acids. The junction had 6 bases not matched to a gene; V was cut back by 7 bases and J by 0 bases. The CDR3 DNA reads as TGTGCCAGCAACGACGGGGGGACCTCCTACGAGCAGTACTTC. Protein: CASNDGGTSYEQYF.

This chain links TRBV7-2 with TRBJ2-3, with 8 bases lining up with TRBD1. Per germline, CDR1 SGHTA and CDR2 FQGNSA. This CDR3 has 15 residues. V trimming: 2 bases; J trimming: 5 bases; junction bases outside the gene matches: 6. In DNA, the CDR3 is TGTGCCAGCAGCTTAACCGGGACAGGCGGAGATACGCAGTATTTT. It is translated as CASSLTGTGGDTQYF. The full variable domain, rest sourced from reference TRBV7-2 and TRBJ2-3, is GAGVSQSPSNKVTEKGKDVELRCDPISGHTALYWYRQSLGQGLEFLIYFQGNSAPDKSGLPSDRFSAERTGGSVSTLTIQRTQQEDSAVYLCASSLTGTGGDTQYFGPGTRLTVL.

This clone was detected once. V and J are TRBV28 and TRBJ1-4, with TRBD1 matching over 10 bases. CDR1 and CDR2 (germline): MDHEN, SYDVKM. The CDR3 has 16 residues. Trimming cost V 5 bases and J 7 bases; bases outside gene matches: 10. CDR3 in DNA: TGTGCCAGCAGTCTTACGACAGGGGGCAAAGGTGAAAAACTGTTTTTT. Translated: CASSLTTGGKGEKLFF.

CDR3 amino acids: CASMVANQPQHF. CDR3 nucleotides: TGTGCCAGCATGGTGGCCAATCAGCCCCAGCATTTT. This chain links TRBV2 with TRBJ1-5; D ambiguous. Trimming stripped 7 bases from V and 3 bases from J, with 7 bases between. The CDR3 runs to 12 residues. Germline V gene lookup returns CDR1 SNHLY and CDR2 FYNNEI.

The chain joins TRBV28 to TRBJ2-7; 9 nucleotides line up with TRBD1. The germline V gene encodes CDR1 MDHEN and CDR2 SYDVKM. The CDR3 is 15 residues long. J lost 0 bases, V lost 5 bases, and 5 bases had no gene match. The CDR3 protein is CASSLGTGSSYEQYF. As DNA, the CDR3 is TGTGCCAGCAGTCTTGGGACAGGGAGCTCCTACGAGCAGTACTTC.

There are a few counts of this clone. This chain links TRBV19 with TRBJ2-5; 12 positions match TRBD2. The CDR3 spans 15 residues. Germline assignment: CDR1 LNHDA and CDR2 SQIVND (reference sequence). Trimming removed 4 bases from V and 5 bases from J; junction bases left unmatched: 5. The CDR3 loop is CASSTWTSGMETQYF. CDR3 in DNA: TGTGCCAGTAGTACCTGGACTAGCGGGATGGAGACCCAGTACTTC.

In nucleotides, the CDR3 is TGCGCCAGCAGCCCCCCACACGAGCAGTACTTC. It yields the protein CASSPPHEQYF. This chain joins TRBV23-1 and TRBJ2-7, with no clear D. TRBV23-1 is an ORF, with its function uncertain. Trimming pared 6 bases from V and 5 bases from J, leaving 8 bases between. The CDR3 loop spans 11 amino acids.

This clone was counted once. J is TRBJ2-2 and V is TRBV4-2; 8 bases match TRBD2. From germline, CDR1 is LGHNA and CDR2 YNFKEQ. The CDR3 has 18 amino acids. The V gene end was trimmed by 1 base and the J gene end by 1 base; junction bases not matched to a gene: 8. The CDR3 reads CASSQGASGRGNTGELFF. The CDR3 DNA reads TGTGCCAGCAGCCAAGGGGCCAGCGGGAGAGGGAACACCGGGGAGCTGTTTTTT.

This clone appeared once. CDR3 sequence: CASRIGQTNTGELFF. For the CDR3, the DNA is TGTGCCAGCAGGATTGGACAGACTAACACCGGGGAGCTGTTTTTT. This chain links TRBV6-5 with TRBJ2-2, with a weak D call TRBD1 (6 bases). The germline V gene has CDR1 MNHEY and CDR2 SVGAGI. V lost 6 bases, J lost 2 bases, and 13 bases lay in between. This CDR3 spans 15 amino acids.

The CDR3 spells CASSPTSGGKNEQFF. For the CDR3, the DNA is TGTGCCAGCAGCCCAACTAGCGGGGGTAAGAATGAGCAGTTCTTC. The chain employs TRBV7-6 and TRBJ2-1; TRBD2 matches at 11 bases. Germline CDR1 and CDR2: SGHVS and FNYEAQ. The CDR3 loop spans 15 amino acids. V was pared by 5 bases and J by 7 bases, with 7 bases of the junction left unmatched.

Points on this clone: The junction differs from germline at one of its ends, possibly a read error. The V gene is TRBV19, the J gene TRBJ2-3; 8 bases map to TRBD1. CDR1 is LNHDA, CDR2 SQIVND, per germline (reference sequence). CDR3 length: 16 residues. CDR3 loop: CASSTQGGYSTYTQYF. The CDR3 bases are TGTGCCAGTAGTACACAGGGGGGCTACTCCACATATACGCAGTATTTT.

V usage is TRBV29-1 and J usage is TRBJ2-7, with D tentatively TRBD1 or TRBD2 (5 bases each). V shed 4 bases and J shed 3 bases, with 10 bases lying between them. Germline CDR1 SQVTM, CDR2 ANQGSEA. CDR3 length: 12 amino acids. CDR3 residues: CSVGDGDYEQYF. As DNA, the CDR3 is TGCAGCGTTGGGGACGGAGACTACGAGCAGTACTTC.

The count of this clone is one. This sequence joins TRBV3-1 (or the pseudogene TRBV3-2) and TRBJ1-2, with D unresolved. The CDR3 consists of 15 residues. V was shortened by 0 bases and J by 4 bases, with 12 bases between the two germline ends. Germline lookup yields CDR1 LGHDT and CDR2 YNNKEL (reference sequence). CDR3 in DNA: TGTGCCAGCAGCCAAGATGCACCCCGAGGCTATGGCTACACCTTC. Its protein is CASSQDAPRGYGYTF.

This clone was detected only once. The rearrangement uses TRBV9 and TRBJ2-7; 7 bases align to TRBD1. V lost 5 bases to trimming and J lost 5 bases; unmatched junction nucleotides: 4. The germline gives CDR1 SGDLS, CDR2 YYNGEE. This CDR3 is 12 amino acids long. The DNA for the CDR3 is TGTGCCAGCAGTCCTGACAGGGACGAGCAGTACTTC. Translating gives CASSPDRDEQYF.

The CDR3 sequence: CASSQEASGGFYEQYF. The DNA for the CDR3 is TGTGCCAGCAGCCAAGAAGCTAGCGGGGGGTTCTACGAGCAGTACTTC. The chain employs TRBV4-2 and TRBJ2-7; 11 positions agree with TRBD2. The germline CDR1 and CDR2 sequences are LGHNA and YNFKEQ. J lost 3 bases, V lost 0 bases, and 4 bases had no gene match. This CDR3 spans 16 amino acids.

This clone was seen a handful of times. The gene calls are TRBV19 and TRBJ1-3; D is undetermined. The CDR3 totals 12 residues. CDR1 and CDR2 from the germline V gene are LNHDA and SQIVND (reference sequence). This chain's CDR3 is CATTPSGHTIYF. CDR3 nucleotide sequence: TGTGCGACTACACCCAGCGGCCACACCATATATTTT. The full variable domain, its missing parts supplied by reference TRBV19 and TRBJ1-3, is DGGITQSPKYLFRKEGQNVTLSCEQNLNHDAMYWYRQDPGQGLRLIYYSQIVNDFQKGDIAEGYSVSREKKESFPLTVTSAQKNPTAFYLCATTPSGHTIYFGEGSWLTVV.

The chain links TRBV7-9 to TRBJ2-5; D is perhaps TRBD2 (6 bases). The CDR3 spans 15 residues. Germline assignment: CDR1 SEHNR and CDR2 FQNEAQ (reference sequence). V gave up 3 bases and J gave up 1 base, with 12 bases separating them. CDR3 coding DNA: TGTGCCAGCAGCTTGGGAGCGGGCATCCAAGAGACCCAGTACTTC. Protein: CASSLGAGIQETQYF. Supplemented by reference TRBV7-9 and TRBJ2-5, the full variable domain reads DTGVSQNPRHKITKRGQNVTFRCDPISEHNRLYWYRQTLGQGPEFLTYFQNEAQLEKSRLLSDRFSAERPKGSFSTLEIQRTEQGDSAMYLCASSLGAGIQETQYFGPGTRLLVL.

The rearrangement uses TRBV6-5 and TRBJ2-7; 8 bases line up with TRBD1. The germline V gene has CDR1 MNHEY and CDR2 SVGAGI. Germline trimming cut 6 bases from V and 6 bases from J; bases unmatched to any gene: 7. The CDR3 contains 13 residues. The DNA for the CDR3 is TGTGCCAGCAGCAAACCCAGGGGGCTCGAGCAGTACTTC. This codes for CASSKPRGLEQYF.

The J gene is TRBJ1-2, the V gene TRBV7-8; a weak D match, TRBD1 (5 bases). CDR3 length: 15 amino acids. V lost 5 bases and J 1 base, leaving 14 bases between the germline ends. The germline V gene has CDR1 SGHVS and CDR2 FQNEAQ. In DNA form, the CDR3 reads TGTGCCAGCAGCCCAAGGCAGGGAAATAACTATGGCTACACCTTC. As protein: CASSPRQGNNYGYTF.

The gene calls are TRBV19 and TRBJ1-1, with D possibly matching TRBD1 (5 bases). The CDR3 consists of 14 residues. Germline CDR1 is LNHDA and CDR2 is SQIVND (reference sequence). The ends were cut back, 3 bases at V and 10 bases at J, with 18 bases in the middle. The chain's CDR3 is CASSIGLDNGGAFF. CDR3 nucleotide sequence: TGTGCCAGTAGTATCGGGCTGGACAACGGGGGAGCTTTCTTT.

This clone was counted only a few times. The chain joins TRBV5-1 to TRBJ1-1; the D gene is possibly TRBD1 (5 bases). Germline V lookup: CDR1 SGHRS, CDR2 YFSETQ. This CDR3 has 14 amino acids. Trimming took 5 bases from V and 1 from J, leaving 12 bases between them. The CDR3 spells CASRELQGNTEAFF. The CDR3 DNA is TGCGCCAGCAGAGAACTTCAGGGGAACACTGAAGCTTTCTTT.

The chain recombines TRBV5-6 with TRBJ1-1; D might be TRBD1 (6 bases). V was cut by 4 bases and J by 2 bases, with 21 bases left in between. This CDR3 has 17 amino acids. CDR1 is SGHDT, CDR2 YYEEEE, per germline. CDR3 sequence: CASSPRTAMRPNTEAFF. In DNA form, the CDR3 reads TGTGCCAGCAGCCCTCGGACAGCGATGCGGCCAAACACTGAAGCTTTCTTT.

The CDR3 protein is CASSPELAGGEQYF. The CDR3 nucleotides read TGTGCCAGCTCACCTGAGCTAGCGGGAGGCGAGCAGTACTTC. The chain has TRBV18 and TRBJ2-7; the match to TRBD2 covers 11 bases. Trimming cost V 3 bases and J 6 bases; bases outside gene matches: 4. This CDR3 contains 14 residues. Germline V gene data show CDR1 as KGHSH and CDR2 as LQKENI.

The chain combines TRBV27 with TRBJ2-7; 9 nucleotides match TRBD1. Losses at the gene ends were 4 bases for V and 6 bases for J; bases not matched to a gene: 13. The germline V gene has CDR1 MNHEY and CDR2 SMNVEV (reference sequence). This CDR3 is built from 16 residues. This CDR3 reads CASSSSTGTGYAEQYF. CDR3 DNA: TGTGCCAGCAGTTCGTCAACCGGGACAGGGTATGCCGAGCAGTACTTC.

This clone was recorded a few times. V is TRBV30 and J is TRBJ2-3, with 7 nucleotides matching TRBD1. CDR3 length: 13 amino acids. Germline-derived CDR1 and CDR2 are GTSNPN and SVGIG (reference sequence). V shed 4 bases, J shed 4 bases, and the junction held 5 bases outside the gene matches. The CDR3 bases are TGTGCCTGGAAGACAGGGTGGGCAGATACGCAGTATTTT. Amino acid sequence: CAWKTGWADTQYF.

This chain links TRBV6-5 with TRBJ1-4; D not resolved. From germline, CDR1 is MNHEY and CDR2 SVGAGI. Between the trimmed V and J ends, which lost 8 bases and 13 bases, there was a span of 11 bases. This CDR3 spans 10 amino acids. For the CDR3, the DNA is TGTGCCAGCCTCGGTAACGGACTGTTTTTT. Translating it yields CASLGNGLFF.

The gene calls are TRBV4-1 and TRBJ1-2; D gene unclear. Germline-derived CDR1 and CDR2 are MGHRA and YSYEKL. The V gene lost 0 bases and the J gene lost 4 bases, with 12 bases spanning the gap. The CDR3 is 15 residues long. The CDR3 DNA reads as TGCGCCAGCAGCCAAGATTCTTCTAGACCCTATGGCTACACCTTC. Translating it yields CASSQDSSRPYGYTF.

V is TRBV4-2 and J is TRBJ2-5; D not certain. The ends were cut back, 0 bases at V and 7 bases at J, with 21 bases in the middle. The CDR3 spans 17 residues. The germline V gene encodes CDR1 LGHNA and CDR2 YNFKEQ. In DNA, the CDR3 is TGTGCCAGCAGCCAAGATTCCAGTCCAGAGAGAGTAGGGACCCAGTACTTC. Its protein product is CASSQDSSPERVGTQYF.

The sample holds a few counts of this clone. The gene calls are TRBV4-1 and TRBJ2-3; the D gene is possibly TRBD2 (7 bases). The V end was cut by 0 bases, the J end by 0 bases, with 19 bases between. This CDR3 region has 19 residues. Germline loops: CDR1 MGHRA, CDR2 YSYEKL. Written as DNA, the CDR3 is TGCGCCAGCAGCCAAGACAAGGGGGTGGCTAGCGGAAGCACAGATACGCAGTATTTT. Encoded protein: CASSQDKGVASGSTDTQYF.

This chain links TRBV5-1 with TRBJ2-5; TRBD1 matches 7 bases. Germline CDR1 reads SGHRS; CDR2 reads YFSETQ. Trimming at V came to 4 bases and at J to 5 bases, leaving 8 bases not matched to a gene. The CDR3 sequence is 14 residues long. The CDR3 DNA reads TGCGCCAGCAGCCAGACGACAGGGACGGAGACCCAGTACTTC. Its translation: CASSQTTGTETQYF.

The chain combines TRBV15 with TRBJ1-4; unclear D gene. This CDR3 comprises 14 residues. V lost 3 bases and J 3 bases, leaving 8 bases between the germline ends. CDR1 and CDR2 (germline): LNHNV, YYDKDF (reference sequence). DNA for the CDR3: TGTGCCACCAGCAGGGGGATATCTAATGAAAAACTGTTTTTT. The encoded protein is CATSRGISNEKLFF.